One and the same sample provided the 4 T cell receptor beta chains below, sequenced in a study of shared clonotypes between healthy human individuals. The assay was immunoSEQ multiplex PCR, and TCRdb's table has in-frame clones only and misses some. The sample lists 850,000 to 1,200,000 clones; about 70% were seen once. Sequencing used memory CD4+ T cells sorted from blood. Subset denoted: CD45RA-negative fraction. All receptors derive from a young man in good health.

This clone occurred a few times. V gene TRBV7-9 combines with J gene TRBJ1-2, with a tentative D call TRBD1 (5 bases). Trimming cost V 5 bases and J 6 bases, with 13 bases left between them. The CDR3 is made up of 13 amino acids. Germline values: CDR1 SEHNR, CDR2 FQNEAQ (reference sequence). The CDR3 DNA reads as TGTGCCAGCAGCCTGGAGGGGCGCAATGGCTACACCTTC. Amino acids: CASSLEGRNGYTF.

The J gene is TRBJ1-2, the V gene TRBV2; 7 nucleotides line up with TRBD1. Germline CDR1 SNHLY, CDR2 FYNNEI. CDR3 length equals 17 residues. V lost 6 bases to trimming and J lost 0 bases; unmatched junction nucleotides: 13. CDR3 DNA: TGTGCCAGCAGCGGAGGGGGCGCCCAGAGGGCTAACTATGGCTACACCTTC. It translates to CASSGGGAQRANYGYTF. Full variable domain (remainder filled in from reference TRBV2 and TRBJ1-2): EPEVTQTPSHQVTQMGQEVILRCVPISNHLYFYWYRQILGQKVEFLVSFYNNEISEKSEIFDDQFSVERPDGSNFTLKIRSTKLEDSAMYFCASSGGGAQRANYGYTFGSGTRLTVV.

CDR3 protein: CASRVAGGTDTQYF. The CDR3 DNA reads as TGTGCCAGCAGAGTGGCGGGGGGCACAGATACGCAGTATTTT. The chain employs TRBV6-6 and TRBJ2-3; 7 positions match TRBD2. Losses at the gene ends were 6 bases for V and 1 base for J; bases not matched to a gene: 4. Germline CDR1 MNHNY, CDR2 SVGAGI (reference sequence). This CDR3 is built from 14 residues.

About this clone: The identical CDR3 is also encoded by other nucleotide sequences in the sample. The J gene is TRBJ1-2, the V gene TRBV18; possible D gene TRBD1, 6 bases. CDR3 length equals 13 residues. From germline, CDR1 is KGHSH and CDR2 LQKENI. Trimming stripped 6 bases from V and 5 bases from J, with 13 bases between. This chain's CDR3 is CASSPDRLYGYTF. CDR3 DNA sequence: TGTGCCAGCTCCCCCGACAGGTTATATGGCTACACCTTC.